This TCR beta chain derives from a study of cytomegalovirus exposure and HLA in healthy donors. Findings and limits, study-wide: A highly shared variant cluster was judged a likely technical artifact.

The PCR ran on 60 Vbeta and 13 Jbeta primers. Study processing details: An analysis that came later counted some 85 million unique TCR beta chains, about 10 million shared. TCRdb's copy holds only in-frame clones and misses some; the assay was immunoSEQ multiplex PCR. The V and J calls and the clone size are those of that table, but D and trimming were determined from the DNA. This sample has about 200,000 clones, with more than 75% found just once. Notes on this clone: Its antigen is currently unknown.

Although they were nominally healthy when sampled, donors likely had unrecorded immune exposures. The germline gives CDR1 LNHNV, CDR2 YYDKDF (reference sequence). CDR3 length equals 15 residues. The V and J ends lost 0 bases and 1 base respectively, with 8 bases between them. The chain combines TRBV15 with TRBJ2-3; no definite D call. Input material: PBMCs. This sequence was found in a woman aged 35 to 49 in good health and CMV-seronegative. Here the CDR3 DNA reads TGTGCCACCAGCAGAGAGGGCTTACGCACAGATACGCAGTATTTT. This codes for CATSREGLRTDTQYF.